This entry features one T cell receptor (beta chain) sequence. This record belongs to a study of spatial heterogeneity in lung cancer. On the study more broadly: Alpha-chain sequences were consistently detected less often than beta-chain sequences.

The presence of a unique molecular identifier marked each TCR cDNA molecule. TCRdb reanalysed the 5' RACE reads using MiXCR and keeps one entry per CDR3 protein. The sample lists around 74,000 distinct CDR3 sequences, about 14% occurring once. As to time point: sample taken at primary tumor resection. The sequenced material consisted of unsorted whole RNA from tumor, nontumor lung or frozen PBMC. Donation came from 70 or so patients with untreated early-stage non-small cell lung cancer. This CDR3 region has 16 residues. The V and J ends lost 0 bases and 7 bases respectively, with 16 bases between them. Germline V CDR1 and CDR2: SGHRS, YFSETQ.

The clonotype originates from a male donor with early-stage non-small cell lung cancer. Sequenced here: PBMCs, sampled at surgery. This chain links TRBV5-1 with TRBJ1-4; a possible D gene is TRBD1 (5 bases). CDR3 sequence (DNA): TGCGCCAGCAGCTTGGGCCCCCACGGGGGTGGTGAAAAACTGTTTTTT. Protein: CASSLGPHGGGEKLFF.